The source of this T cell receptor (beta chain) is a study of OX40 agonist ivuxolimab in advanced cancers. Libraries were prepared by immunoSEQ multiplex PCR; TCRdb keeps only in-frame clonotypes and omits some of them. Of more than 60,000 clones in the sample, about 86% were seen once. The input for sequencing was CD4+ or CD8+ T cells sorted from blood, taken in a trial of the OX40 agonist ivuxolimab. The receptor's source is an adult with an advanced solid tumor such as melanoma, head and neck, liver or kidney cancer.

The CDR3 DNA sequence: TGTGCTAGTGGTTTGGTACTTTCGGGGGCGCTCTCTGAAGCTTTCTTT. This translates into CASGLVLSGALSEAFF. The chain couples TRBV12-5 to TRBJ1-1; perhaps TRBD1 as D (6 bases). Trimming took off 0 bases at V and 6 bases at J, with 17 bases between the two ends. CDR1 and CDR2 (germline): LGHNT, FRNRAP. The CDR3 is 16 residues long.